The rows below give T cell receptor beta chains drawn from one sample of a study of blood T cell repertoires in COVID-19. Clones were sequenced by immunoSEQ multiplex PCR, and TCRdb holds only the in-frame ones, with some missing. The table lists over 250,000 clones, under 90% of them singletons. The material sequenced was peripheral blood. The origin of the receptors is a woman between 45 and 60 years old who had recovered from COVID-19. CDR3s include the opening cysteine and the closing phenylalanine or tryptophan. A D gene is named only where the DNA matches it firmly. Rows may omit the clone size; those that give it use once, few, many or a size class.

d_call j_call v_call clone_size cdr3_length cdr3_aa cdr3_nt
. TRBJ1-3 TRBV5-1 . 15 CASSLTSGTGNTIYF TGCGCCAGCAGCTTGACCAGTGGCACTGGAAACACCATATATTTT
TRBD2 TRBJ2-1 TRBV28 . 18 CASSLTGLAGSSYNEQFF TGTGCCAGCAGTTTAACCGGACTAGCGGGGTCTTCCTACAATGAGCAGTTCTTC
. TRBJ2-1 TRBV5-1 . 13 CASAGQSHNEQFF TGCGCCAGCGCCGGACAGTCTCACAATGAGCAGTTCTTC
. TRBJ2-1 TRBV13 . 13 CASSYSSYNEQFF TGTGCCAGCAGCTACAGCTCCTACAATGAGCAGTTCTTC
TRBD1 TRBJ2-5 TRBV7-9 . 17 CASSSPTGTGDQETQYF TGTGCCAGCAGCTCACCAACCGGGACAGGGGACCAAGAGACCCAGTACTTC
. TRBJ2-7 TRBV7-2 . 17 CASSTRKPGRSSYEQYF TGTGCCAGCAGCACTCGAAAGCCAGGGCGGAGCTCCTACGAGCAGTACTTC
TRBD1 TRBJ2-1 TRBV27 once 13 CASSAPGGSEQFF TGTGCCAGCAGTGCCCCAGGGGGCAGTGAGCAGTTCTTC
. TRBJ2-7 TRBV7-6 many 15 CASSIGTLGESEQYF TGTGCCAGCAGCATCGGGACATTAGGGGAGTCCGAGCAGTACTTC
. TRBJ1-2 TRBV7-2 . 15 CASSLGGGNGYGYTF TGTGCCAGCAGCTTAGGGGGCGGGAACGGTTATGGCTACACCTTC
TRBD2 TRBJ2-2 TRBV9 . 18 CASSVNSGRGESTGELFF TGTGCCAGCAGCGTAAATAGCGGGCGGGGGGAGTCCACCGGGGAGCTGTTTTTT
. TRBJ2-5 TRBV5-1 once 13 CASSLSIRETQYF TGCGCCAGCAGCTTGAGTATTAGAGAGACCCAGTACTTC
. TRBJ1-5 TRBV6-6 few 16 CASSYGAANTNQPQHF TGTGCCAGCAGTTATGGGGCAGCTAACACCAATCAGCCCCAGCATTTT
TRBD2 TRBJ2-3 TRBV9 . 18 CASSVSTSGGSLTDTQYF TGTGCCAGCAGCGTAAGCACTAGCGGGGGGTCCCTCACAGATACGCAGTATTTT
. TRBJ1-1 TRBV19 . 13 CASNSGVNTEAFF TGTGCCAGTAACTCAGGGGTGAACACTGAAGCTTTCTTT
TRBD2 TRBJ2-7 TRBV9 . 14 CASSRGGYDDEQYF TGTGCCAGCAGCAGGGGAGGGTACGACGACGAGCAGTACTTC
. TRBJ2-1 TRBV6-2/TRBV6-3 . 15 CASSSTSKTYNEQFF TGTGCCAGCAGCTCGACTAGTAAAACCTACAATGAGCAGTTCTTC
. TRBJ1-5 TRBV5-1 once 14 CASSWAYSNQPQHF TGCGCCAGCAGCTGGGCGTATAGCAATCAGCCCCAGCATTTT
. TRBJ2-2 TRBV24-1 . 15 CATSGRDSGTGELFF TGTGCCACCAGCGGCCGGGACTCGGGCACCGGGGAGCTGTTTTTT
. TRBJ2-4 TRBV28 . 18 CASSPPGQRPSAKNIQYF TGTGCCAGCAGTCCCCCCGGACAGAGACCTAGCGCCAAAAACATTCAGTACTTC
. TRBJ2-5 TRBV27 . 14 CASSGRRFEETQYF TGTGCCAGCAGTGGGAGGCGGTTTGAAGAGACCCAGTACTTC
. TRBJ1-2 TRBV19 . 14 CASSISRALGGYTF TGTGCCAGTAGTATATCCAGGGCCCTTGGTGGCTACACCTTC
TRBD2 TRBJ2-1 TRBV28 . 16 CASSFTGGTGLNEQFF TGTGCCAGCAGTTTCACGGGGGGGACTGGACTCAATGAGCAGTTCTTC
. TRBJ1-2 TRBV28 . 13 CASSGGMDSGYTF TGTGCCAGCAGTGGGGGCATGGACAGTGGCTACACCTTC
. TRBJ2-1 TRBV29-1 . 16 CSVEAEGPESFDEQFF TGCAGCGTTGAAGCGGAGGGCCCCGAAAGTTTCGATGAGCAGTTCTTC
. TRBJ2-2 TRBV5-1 . 15 CASSAGNVNTGELFF TGCGCCAGCAGCGCGGGCAACGTCAACACCGGGGAGCTGTTTTTT
. TRBJ1-4 TRBV28 . 12 CASRYLTGKLFF TGTGCCAGCAGATACCTAACAGGGAAACTGTTTTTT
TRBD1 TRBJ2-1 TRBV10-3 . 15 CAISERQGLHNEQFF TGTGCCATCAGTGAAAGACAGGGATTGCACAATGAGCAGTTCTTC
TRBD1 TRBJ2-7 TRBV5-1 . 14 CASSLGQGLDEQYF TGCGCCAGCAGCTTGGGACAGGGTCTCGACGAGCAGTACTTC
. TRBJ1-2 TRBV5-4 . 13 CATWGGSTDRYTF TGTGCCACTTGGGGCGGTTCCACTGATCGCTACACCTTC
. TRBJ1-5 TRBV28 . 15 CASSLSHQGQQPQHF TGTGCCAGCAGTTTAAGTCACCAGGGTCAGCAGCCCCAGCATTTT
TRBD1 TRBJ2-2 TRBV6-2/TRBV6-3 once 15 CASSSGQGRPGELFF TGTGCCAGCAGTTCCGGACAGGGGAGACCCGGGGAGCTGTTTTTT
TRBD2 TRBJ2-5 TRBV11-2 . 14 CASSQRLAGETQYF TGTGCCAGCAGCCAACGACTAGCGGGAGAGACCCAGTACTTC
. TRBJ2-3 TRBV11-2 few 16 CASSRGPSHLTDTQYF TGTGCCAGCAGCCGCGGGCCTAGCCACCTCACAGATACGCAGTATTTT
. TRBJ2-1 TRBV20-1 . 16 CSASGLASSSYNEQFF TGCAGTGCTAGTGGTTTGGCGTCTAGCTCCTACAATGAGCAGTTCTTC
TRBD1 TRBJ2-6 TRBV27 . 18 CASSLSAGGSSGANVLTF TGTGCCAGCAGTTTATCAGCAGGGGGCTCCTCTGGGGCCAACGTCCTGACTTTC
TRBD1 TRBJ1-3 TRBV19 . 19 CASSIFVSDLRGPGNTIYF TGTGCCAGTAGTATTTTTGTCTCGGATTTGAGGGGGCCTGGAAACACCATATATTTT
TRBD2 TRBJ2-3 TRBV7-3 . 15 CASSPGGPSTDTQYF TGTGCCAGCAGCCCGGGGGGGCCTAGCACAGATACGCAGTATTTT
TRBD1 TRBJ2-5 TRBV19 . 14 CASRLSTGLQTQYF TGTGCCAGTAGGCTGTCGACAGGGTTACAGACCCAGTACTTC
. TRBJ2-1 TRBV7-3 . 14 CATRGAALDNEQFF TGTGCCACCAGGGGGGCCGCCCTTGACAATGAGCAGTTCTTC
TRBD1 TRBJ1-3 TRBV7-2 . 17 CASSLAQTGGVGNTIYF TGTGCCAGCAGCTTAGCGCAGACAGGGGGCGTTGGAAACACCATATATTTT
. TRBJ2-5 TRBV19 . 16 CASSPGTTRAGETQYF TGTGCCAGTAGTCCCGGGACAACCAGGGCAGGAGAGACCCAGTACTTC
TRBD1 TRBJ2-7 TRBV19 . 14 CASSPDRGTYEQYF TGTGCCAGTAGTCCTGACAGGGGGACCTACGAGCAGTACTTC